The rows below give T cell receptor beta chains drawn from one sample of a study of T cell clonotyping in hematopoietic cell transplantation. Using immunoSEQ multiplex PCR, the repertoire was profiled, and TCRdb retains in-frame clones only, with some absent. This table has 70,000 or so clones, roughly 93% appearing once. Sequenced material: peripheral blood mononuclear cells. The source is a man aged 50 to 59 in good health. Some clones in this sample may be carry-over from other donors' samples. The CDR3 runs from the conserved cysteine through the conserved F or W. The order of the fields is D gene, clone size, J gene, V gene, CDR3 DNA, CDR3 protein. A D gene is named only where the DNA matches it firmly. Expanded clones get a size class; other rows say once, few or many, or leave the size out.

d_call: .; clone_size: .; j_call: TRBJ2-7; v_call: TRBV10-3; cdr3_nt: TGTGCCATCAACGGGGGCGGATCCTACGAGCAGTACTTC; cdr3_aa: CAINGGGSYEQYF
d_call: .; clone_size: .; j_call: TRBJ1-1; v_call: TRBV28; cdr3_nt: TGTGCCAGCAGACCGGCCTTCAGAACGAACACTGAAGCTTTCTTT; cdr3_aa: CASRPAFRTNTEAFF
d_call: .; clone_size: .; j_call: TRBJ2-2; v_call: TRBV29-1; cdr3_nt: TGCAGCGTTGAAATTCCCATCTGGGGGACAATCACCGGGGAGCTGTTTTTT; cdr3_aa: CSVEIPIWGTITGELFF
d_call: .; clone_size: once; j_call: TRBJ2-1; v_call: TRBV5-1; cdr3_nt: TGCGCCAGCAGCTTGGTGTACAATGAGCAGTTCTTC; cdr3_aa: CASSLVYNEQFF
d_call: .; clone_size: once; j_call: TRBJ2-3; v_call: TRBV5-1; cdr3_nt: TGCGCCAGCAGCTCGCAGGTCACAGATACGCAGTATTTT; cdr3_aa: CASSSQVTDTQYF
d_call: TRBD2; clone_size: .; j_call: TRBJ2-7; v_call: TRBV9; cdr3_nt: TGTGCCAGCAGCGCCCAGGGAGGGTGGGCCTACGAGCAGTACTTC; cdr3_aa: CASSAQGGWAYEQYF
d_call: TRBD2; clone_size: .; j_call: TRBJ2-5; v_call: TRBV6-5; cdr3_nt: TGTGCCAGCAGTTATAGCGGGAGCGGGACCCAGTACTTC; cdr3_aa: CASSYSGSGTQYF
d_call: TRBD1; clone_size: .; j_call: TRBJ1-2; v_call: TRBV7-2; cdr3_nt: TGTGCCACTGCTCCCGGGACAGGGCTCTATGGCTACACCTTC; cdr3_aa: CATAPGTGLYGYTF
d_call: .; clone_size: .; j_call: TRBJ1-2; v_call: TRBV7-9; cdr3_nt: TGTGCCAGCAGCCCAGGACAGAGCAACATCTATGGCTACACCTTC; cdr3_aa: CASSPGQSNIYGYTF
d_call: .; clone_size: once; j_call: TRBJ2-7; v_call: TRBV28; cdr3_nt: TGTGCCAGCAGACCAACAGGCCCCAGACAGTACTTC; cdr3_aa: CASRPTGPRQYF
d_call: TRBD1; clone_size: .; j_call: TRBJ1-3; v_call: TRBV11-3; cdr3_nt: TGTGCCAGCCTCGGCAGGGGGCGCGGTGGAAACACCATATATTTT; cdr3_aa: CASLGRGRGGNTIYF
d_call: .; clone_size: .; j_call: TRBJ2-3; v_call: TRBV7-8; cdr3_nt: TGTGCCAGCAGCTTCCAGCCCCAAGGTGGCACAGATACGCAGTATTTT; cdr3_aa: CASSFQPQGGTDTQYF
d_call: TRBD1; clone_size: .; j_call: TRBJ2-7; v_call: TRBV27; cdr3_nt: TGTGCCAGCAGTCCCCTAGGACAGGGTGGTTACGAGCAGTACTTC; cdr3_aa: CASSPLGQGGYEQYF
d_call: TRBD2; clone_size: .; j_call: TRBJ2-7; v_call: TRBV4-1; cdr3_nt: TGCGCCAGCAGCCAAGATCCCGGGAGGGGGGACTACGAGCAGTACTTC; cdr3_aa: CASSQDPGRGDYEQYF
d_call: TRBD1; clone_size: .; j_call: TRBJ1-4; v_call: TRBV30; cdr3_nt: TGTGCCTGGAGTGCAGGGGGCAGTGAAAAACTGTTTTTT; cdr3_aa: CAWSAGGSEKLFF
d_call: TRBD1; clone_size: .; j_call: TRBJ1-1; v_call: TRBV28; cdr3_nt: TGTGCCAGCAGTTTTGCCCCCGACAGGGGGCAGACTACTGAAGCTTTCTTT; cdr3_aa: CASSFAPDRGQTTEAFF
d_call: TRBD1; clone_size: .; j_call: TRBJ2-2; v_call: TRBV2; cdr3_nt: TGTGCCAGCACGGGACAGTCGACCGGGGAGCTGTTTTTT; cdr3_aa: CASTGQSTGELFF
d_call: TRBD1; clone_size: .; j_call: TRBJ1-5; v_call: TRBV28; cdr3_nt: TGTGCCAGCAGTTTCCCCGGGACAGGGACTAGCAATCAGCCCCAGCATTTT; cdr3_aa: CASSFPGTGTSNQPQHF
d_call: .; clone_size: .; j_call: TRBJ2-7; v_call: TRBV6-6; cdr3_nt: TGTGCCAGCGCCCTCAGGGGAATTGGGTACGAGCAGTACTTC; cdr3_aa: CASALRGIGYEQYF
d_call: TRBD1; clone_size: .; j_call: TRBJ2-7; v_call: TRBV4-3; cdr3_nt: TGCGCCAGCAGCCAGGACCGAAGGACAGGGGGATTCTACGAGCAGTACTTC; cdr3_aa: CASSQDRRTGGFYEQYF
d_call: .; clone_size: .; j_call: TRBJ2-3; v_call: TRBV5-1; cdr3_nt: TGCGCCAGCAGCTTGGGGGTCCAAGCGGCTAGGGACACAGATACGCAGTATTTT; cdr3_aa: CASSLGVQAARDTDTQYF
d_call: .; clone_size: .; j_call: TRBJ1-5; v_call: TRBV29-1; cdr3_nt: TGCAGCGTTGTTAGCAGTAGCAATCAGCCCCAGCATTTT; cdr3_aa: CSVVSSSNQPQHF
d_call: .; clone_size: .; j_call: TRBJ1-3; v_call: TRBV29-1; cdr3_nt: TGCAGCGTTAAAAAAACTGGAAACACCATATATTTT; cdr3_aa: CSVKKTGNTIYF
d_call: .; clone_size: .; j_call: TRBJ1-1; v_call: TRBV6-6; cdr3_nt: TGTGCCAGCAGTTATGGGGGGGACACTGAAGCTTTCTTT; cdr3_aa: CASSYGGDTEAFF
d_call: TRBD2; clone_size: .; j_call: TRBJ2-5; v_call: TRBV11-2; cdr3_nt: TGTGCCAGCAGCTTAAACGTTCTAGCGGGAGGACAGACCCAGTACTTC; cdr3_aa: CASSLNVLAGGQTQYF
d_call: TRBD1; clone_size: few; j_call: TRBJ1-5; v_call: TRBV29-1; cdr3_nt: TGCAGCGCAGGACAGGGGGATCCCAATCAGCCCCAGCATTTT; cdr3_aa: CSAGQGDPNQPQHF
d_call: .; clone_size: .; j_call: TRBJ1-3; v_call: TRBV7-6; cdr3_nt: TGTGCCAGCAGCCCCGGTCCGGGGTACTCTGGAAACACCATATATTTT; cdr3_aa: CASSPGPGYSGNTIYF
d_call: .; clone_size: .; j_call: TRBJ1-1; v_call: TRBV9; cdr3_nt: TGTGCCAGCAGCGTAGGTAATGGGGCAATGAACACTGAAGCTTTCTTT; cdr3_aa: CASSVGNGAMNTEAFF
d_call: .; clone_size: .; j_call: TRBJ2-7; v_call: TRBV27; cdr3_nt: TGTGCCAGCAGTTTATTATCTACGTGGAGGACGGACCCCTACGAGCAGTACTTC; cdr3_aa: CASSLLSTWRTDPYEQYF
d_call: .; clone_size: .; j_call: TRBJ2-7; v_call: TRBV2; cdr3_nt: TGTGCCAGCAGTGTCCAGGGGGAGGGATCTATGGAGCAGTACTTC; cdr3_aa: CASSVQGEGSMEQYF
d_call: .; clone_size: .; j_call: TRBJ2-2; v_call: TRBV5-5; cdr3_nt: TGTGCCAGCAGCTTGTCTTCCGGGGAGCTGTTTTTT; cdr3_aa: CASSLSSGELFF
d_call: .; clone_size: once; j_call: TRBJ2-2; v_call: TRBV27; cdr3_nt: TGTGCCAGCAGCCCGATCGGCACCGGGGAGCTGTTTTTT; cdr3_aa: CASSPIGTGELFF
d_call: TRBD1; clone_size: .; j_call: TRBJ1-2; v_call: TRBV4-2; cdr3_nt: TGTGCCAGCAGCCAAGCGGGGGAGGGGGCGCGTCAGGGAGGCTACACCTTC; cdr3_aa: CASSQAGEGARQGGYTF
d_call: .; clone_size: .; j_call: TRBJ1-2; v_call: TRBV6-1; cdr3_nt: TGTGCCAGCAGTGATTCGGGGAGTGTTCGTGGCTACACCTTC; cdr3_aa: CASSDSGSVRGYTF
d_call: .; clone_size: .; j_call: TRBJ2-7; v_call: TRBV6-4; cdr3_nt: TGTGCCAGCAGCCACCGGGACCACTACGAGCAGTACTTC; cdr3_aa: CASSHRDHYEQYF
d_call: .; clone_size: .; j_call: TRBJ1-4; v_call: TRBV11-1; cdr3_nt: TGTGCCAGCAGCTCACCTGGCGGAGCAACTAATGAAAAACTGTTTTTT; cdr3_aa: CASSSPGGATNEKLFF
d_call: .; clone_size: .; j_call: TRBJ2-2; v_call: TRBV5-4; cdr3_nt: TGTGCCAGCAGCTCGGGTACTAGACTCGCGAACACCGGGGAGCTGTTTTTT; cdr3_aa: CASSSGTRLANTGELFF
d_call: .; clone_size: .; j_call: TRBJ1-1; v_call: TRBV4-1; cdr3_nt: TGCGCCAGCAGCTCAGGACAGATGAACACTGAAGCTTTCTTT; cdr3_aa: CASSSGQMNTEAFF
d_call: .; clone_size: .; j_call: TRBJ1-1; v_call: TRBV9; cdr3_nt: TGTGCCAGCAGCGTACAAGGCAAGATGAACACTGAAGCTTTCTTT; cdr3_aa: CASSVQGKMNTEAFF
d_call: TRBD1; clone_size: .; j_call: TRBJ2-7; v_call: TRBV6-5; cdr3_nt: TGTGCCAGCAGTTTGACAGGGCGGATCTCCTACGAGCAGTACTTC; cdr3_aa: CASSLTGRISYEQYF
d_call: .; clone_size: .; j_call: TRBJ1-1; v_call: TRBV5-8; cdr3_nt: TGTGCCAGCAGCCGCGAGACAGGACCAGTCATGAACACTGAAGCTTTCTTT; cdr3_aa: CASSRETGPVMNTEAFF
d_call: .; clone_size: .; j_call: TRBJ2-5; v_call: TRBV11-3; cdr3_nt: TGTGCCAGCACAAAAACCGGGAGTTACCAAGAGACCCAGTACTTC; cdr3_aa: CASTKTGSYQETQYF
d_call: .; clone_size: .; j_call: TRBJ2-1; v_call: TRBV5-1; cdr3_nt: TGCGCCAGCAGCTTGGAAGTCGGAAAGGGCAATGAGCAGTTCTTC; cdr3_aa: CASSLEVGKGNEQFF
d_call: .; clone_size: .; j_call: TRBJ1-5; v_call: TRBV5-6; cdr3_nt: TGTGCCAGCAGCTTGGACCCAAATCAGCCCCAGCATTTT; cdr3_aa: CASSLDPNQPQHF
d_call: .; clone_size: .; j_call: TRBJ1-6; v_call: TRBV5-1; cdr3_nt: TGCGCCAGCAGCCGGGAGGCAGGGTCTAATTCACCCCTCCACTTT; cdr3_aa: CASSREAGSNSPLHF
d_call: TRBD1; clone_size: .; j_call: TRBJ1-2; v_call: TRBV30; cdr3_nt: TGTGCCTGGATACGAACCGGGACAGGGACCTATGGCTACACCTTC; cdr3_aa: CAWIRTGTGTYGYTF
d_call: .; clone_size: .; j_call: TRBJ1-1; v_call: TRBV28; cdr3_nt: TGTGCCAGCTCACTCGGGGGCAGAATTATGAACACTGAAGCTTTCTTT; cdr3_aa: CASSLGGRIMNTEAFF
d_call: TRBD1; clone_size: once; j_call: TRBJ1-1; v_call: TRBV28; cdr3_nt: TGTGCCAGCAGTTTAACAGGGGGCCCGAACACTGAAGCTTTCTTT; cdr3_aa: CASSLTGGPNTEAFF
d_call: .; clone_size: .; j_call: TRBJ1-2; v_call: TRBV5-1; cdr3_nt: TGCGCCAGCGAAGGCGGGGGGGATGGCTACACCTTC; cdr3_aa: CASEGGGDGYTF
d_call: .; clone_size: .; j_call: TRBJ1-2; v_call: TRBV6-6; cdr3_nt: TGTGCCAGCGGCAGGGACACCCAAAACGGCTACACCTTC; cdr3_aa: CASGRDTQNGYTF
d_call: .; clone_size: .; j_call: TRBJ2-5; v_call: TRBV25-1; cdr3_nt: TGTGCCAGCAGTGCCGCTAGAGAGACCCAGTACTTC; cdr3_aa: CASSAARETQYF